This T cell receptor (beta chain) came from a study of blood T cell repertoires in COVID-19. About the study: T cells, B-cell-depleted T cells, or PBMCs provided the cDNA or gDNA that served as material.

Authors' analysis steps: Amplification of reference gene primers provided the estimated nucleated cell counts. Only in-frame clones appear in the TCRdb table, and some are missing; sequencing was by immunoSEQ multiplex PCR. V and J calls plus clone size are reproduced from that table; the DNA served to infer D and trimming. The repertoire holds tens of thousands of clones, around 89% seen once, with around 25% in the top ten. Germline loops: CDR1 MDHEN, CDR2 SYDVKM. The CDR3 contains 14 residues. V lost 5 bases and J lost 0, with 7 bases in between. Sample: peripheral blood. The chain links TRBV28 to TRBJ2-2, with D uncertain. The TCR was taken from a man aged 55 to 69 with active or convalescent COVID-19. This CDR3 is CASSQNANTGELFF. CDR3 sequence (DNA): TGTGCCAGCAGTCAGAACGCGAACACCGGGGAGCTGTTTTTT.